This T cell receptor (beta chain) was identified during a study of control samples from healthy donors and cancer patients (TCRdb year 2020). As to this clone: Its antigen target is currently unknown. No base qualities exist here, and no much larger clone lies one base off it.

Inclusive of the bounding cysteine and phenylalanine, the CDR3 is 15 residues long. The CDR3 DNA has 45 bases and is translated from base 1. Via the germline V gene, CDR1 is SGDLS and CDR2 YYNGEE. Trimming leaves V shorter by 4 bases and J shorter by 0 bases, with the junction holding 4 bases beyond the gene matches. Library construction relied on the immunoSEQ multiplex PCR assay. Drawn from immuneACCESS, this table holds only the in-frame rearrangements with V and J called that TCRdb kept. Clones are partly lost; checked studies trace under half to an unresolved V gene and leave the rest unexplained. This sample gives 150,000 or so clones in total; 85% to 90% of them show up just once. The top ten clones comprise more than 1.5% of the sample.

Sequencing was carried out using blood. The rearranged chain carries TRBV9 and TRBJ2-1; TRBD1 fits 7 bases in the junction. This receptor was identified in a man between 18 and 35 years old in good health. The base sequence is TGTGCCAGCAGCCCCCGGGACAGCTCCTACAATGAGCAGTTCTTC. Its protein product is CASSPRDSSYNEQFF.